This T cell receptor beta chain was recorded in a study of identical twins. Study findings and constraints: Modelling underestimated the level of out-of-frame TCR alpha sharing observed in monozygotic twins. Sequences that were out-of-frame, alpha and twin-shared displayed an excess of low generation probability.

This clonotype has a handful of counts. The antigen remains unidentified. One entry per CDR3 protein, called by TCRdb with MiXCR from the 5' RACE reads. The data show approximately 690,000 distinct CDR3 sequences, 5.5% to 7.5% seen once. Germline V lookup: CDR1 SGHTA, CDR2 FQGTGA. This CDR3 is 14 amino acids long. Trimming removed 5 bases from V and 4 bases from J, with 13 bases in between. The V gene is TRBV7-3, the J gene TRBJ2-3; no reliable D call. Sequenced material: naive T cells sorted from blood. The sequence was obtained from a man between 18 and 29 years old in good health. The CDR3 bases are TGTGCCAGCAGCCAAGACCAGCTCGCAGATACGCAGTATTTT. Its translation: CASSQDQLADTQYF.